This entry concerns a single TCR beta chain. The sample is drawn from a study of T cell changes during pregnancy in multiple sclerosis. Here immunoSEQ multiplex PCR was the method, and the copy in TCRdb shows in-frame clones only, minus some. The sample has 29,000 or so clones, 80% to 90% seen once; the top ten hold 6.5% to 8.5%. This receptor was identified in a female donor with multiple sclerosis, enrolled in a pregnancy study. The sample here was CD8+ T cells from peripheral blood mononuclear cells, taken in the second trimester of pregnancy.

CDR3 in DNA: TGTGCCAGCAGAAGGGGGACTGAAGCTTTCTTT. Its protein product is CASRRGTEAFF. The rearrangement joins TRBV27 to TRBJ1-1, with a weak D call TRBD1 (6 bases). Trimming cost V 6 bases and J 5 bases, with 7 bases left between them. This CDR3 is built from 11 residues. Germline V gene sequence: CDR1 MNHEY, CDR2 SMNVEV (reference sequence).